Shown below are 16 T cell receptor beta chains from a single sample sequenced in a study of T cell changes during pregnancy in multiple sclerosis. The protocol was immunoSEQ multiplex PCR, while the TCRdb copy is restricted to in-frame clones and leaves out a portion. The sample records about 17,000 clones, roughly 88% being singletons. The source was CD8+ T cells from peripheral blood mononuclear cells, collected after pregnancy. The receptor set was obtained from a female donor in good health, enrolled as a control in a pregnancy study.

This clone was recorded once. The chain couples TRBV27 to TRBJ2-7; TRBD2 matches at 7 bases. Germline lookup yields CDR1 MNHEY and CDR2 SMNVEV (reference sequence). The CDR3 spans 15 residues. With V trimmed by 4 bases and J by 1 base, 7 bases remained unmatched. The CDR3 DNA follows: TGTGCCAGCAGTTGGGCGGGGGACGGGTCCTACGAGCAGTACTTC. Protein: CASSWAGDGSYEQYF.

The chain recombines TRBV6-5 with TRBJ1-2, with 8 bases matching TRBD1. With V trimmed by 3 bases and J by 7 bases, 7 bases remained unmatched. The CDR3 is made up of 14 amino acids. The germline CDR1 and CDR2 sequences are MNHEY and SVGAGI. The chain's CDR3 is CASSYDRGESGYTF. CDR3 DNA sequence: TGTGCCAGCAGTTATGACAGGGGTGAAAGTGGCTACACCTTC.

The genes are TRBV15 and TRBJ1-1; TRBD1 matches 7 bases. From germline, CDR1 is LNHNV and CDR2 YYDKDF (reference sequence). CDR3 length: 15 residues. V lost 2 bases to trimming and J lost 3 bases; unmatched junction nucleotides: 6. CDR3 bases: TGTGCCACCAGCAGAAGGGTAGGACAGGACACTGAAGCTTTCTTT. Translated, it gives CATSRRVGQDTEAFF.

The chain links TRBV7-9 to TRBJ1-3, with D tentatively TRBD1 (6 bases). Germline lookup yields CDR1 SEHNR and CDR2 FQNEAQ (reference sequence). The CDR3 consists of 13 residues. V lost 6 bases and J 2 bases, leaving 8 bases between the germline ends. The CDR3, as DNA: TGTGCCAGCAGGGGGGCTACTGGAAACACCATATATTTT. Translating it yields CASRGATGNTIYF.

This clone was found once. The chain combines TRBV7-2 with TRBJ2-1, with D tentatively TRBD2 (6 bases). CDR1 is SGHTA, CDR2 FQGNSA, per germline. V lost 5 bases to trimming and J lost 8 bases, with 31 bases between them. There are 19 residues in the CDR3. DNA of the CDR3: TGTGCCAGCAGCCTACATACCCCTGGTCTTTCCCTAGCGATCTATGAGCAGTTCTTC. Its translation is CASSLHTPGLSLAIYEQFF.

The chain carries TRBV7-8 and TRBJ2-1; D unresolved. This CDR3 is built from 14 residues. Germline-derived CDR1 and CDR2 are SGHVS and FQNEAQ. V was pared by 0 bases and J by 7 bases, with 10 bases between. The DNA of the CDR3 is TGTGCCAGCAGCTTAGCGTTTAGTATGAATGAGCAGTTCTTC. As protein: CASSLAFSMNEQFF.

V is TRBV5-6 and J is TRBJ2-1; 8 bases line up with TRBD2. The ends lost 0 bases at V and 2 bases at J; junction bases unmatched: 4. There are 16 residues in the CDR3. Germline V gene lookup returns CDR1 SGHDT and CDR2 YYEEEE. CDR3 loop: CASSLGLAGPYNEQFF. CDR3 coding DNA: TGTGCCAGCAGCTTGGGGCTAGCGGGTCCCTACAATGAGCAGTTCTTC.

The chain is built from TRBV6-4 and TRBJ2-3, with 8 nucleotides matching TRBD1. Looked up from germline, CDR1 is MRHNA and CDR2 is SNTAGT. The trim removed 4 bases at V and 3 bases at J, leaving 6 bases unmatched. The CDR3 loop spans 15 amino acids. The chain's CDR3 is CASSGGQGATDTQYF. CDR3 nucleotide sequence: TGTGCCAGCAGTGGGGGTCAGGGGGCTACAGATACGCAGTATTTT.

This clone appeared a single time. V and J are TRBV21-1 and TRBJ2-3; the table's TRBD1 call for D was not verified on the DNA. TRBV21-1 is classified as a pseudogene. This CDR3 spans 17 amino acids. The CDR3 DNA follows: TGTGCCAGCGCCCGATACCGGGACAGGGCTCTCACAGATACGCAGTATTTT. Its translation is CASARYRDRALTDTQYF.

The gene calls are TRBV19 and TRBJ2-1, with D perhaps matching TRBD2 (5 bases). V lost 8 bases to trimming and J lost 3 bases, with 17 bases between them. Germline lookup yields CDR1 LNHDA and CDR2 SQIVND (reference sequence). The CDR3 is 15 amino acids. The CDR3 protein is CASAPPGMDYNEQFF. CDR3 sequence (DNA): TGTGCCAGTGCACCCCCGGGGATGGACTACAATGAGCAGTTCTTC.

The rearrangement uses TRBV30 and TRBJ2-1, with 9 bases matching TRBD2. This CDR3 spans 15 amino acids. Germline CDR1 is GTSNPN and CDR2 is SVGIG (reference sequence). V gave up 3 bases and J gave up 8 bases; unmatched junction bases: 11. The CDR3 region is CAWRPPLREGYEQFF. In DNA, the CDR3 is TGTGCCTGGAGGCCCCCATTGCGGGAGGGGTATGAGCAGTTCTTC.

This chain links TRBV28 with TRBJ1-2; TRBD1 might be the D (5 bases). Per the germline V gene, CDR1 is MDHEN and CDR2 is SYDVKM. Trimming took 6 bases from V and 0 from J, leaving 29 bases between them. This CDR3 comprises 20 residues. CDR3 protein: CASSPIRAHLPLITNYGYTF. The CDR3 region has the DNA TGTGCCAGCAGCCCCATCAGGGCACATCTACCCTTAATAACTAACTATGGCTACACCTTC.

The chain links TRBV6-6 to TRBJ1-2; possible D gene TRBD1, 6 bases. Trimming left V 6 bases short and J 3 bases short, with 8 bases between. Germline CDR1 reads MNHNY; CDR2 reads SVGAGI (reference sequence). CDR3 size: 12 residues. As DNA, the CDR3 is TGTGCCAGCAGGTCAGGGGACTATGGCTACACCTTC. Its translation: CASRSGDYGYTF.

The chain employs TRBV19 and TRBJ2-2, with D possibly matching TRBD1 (6 bases). Germline V gene data show CDR1 as LNHDA and CDR2 as SQIVND (reference sequence). With 11 bases removed from V and 2 bases from J, the gap between germline ends came to 15 bases. This CDR3 spans 14 amino acids. In DNA, the CDR3 is TGTGCCTCCGCGCTGGGGACAAACACCGGGGAGCTGTTTTTT. Its translation: CASALGTNTGELFF.

The chain joins TRBV19 to TRBJ1-1; D gene ambiguous. This CDR3 has 14 amino acids. Per the germline V gene, CDR1 is LNHDA and CDR2 is SQIVND (reference sequence). V lost 3 bases, J lost 6 bases, and 14 bases lay in between. The CDR3 nucleotides read TGTGCCAGTAGTATGGCTACCGTAACAGCTGAAGCTTTCTTT. Its translation is CASSMATVTAEAFF.

This chain links TRBV19 with TRBJ2-2; weak D call: TRBD1 (5 bases). In germline, CDR1 is LNHDA, CDR2 SQIVND (reference sequence). The CDR3 length is 15 residues. V was clipped by 5 bases and J by 4 bases, with 14 bases between them. The CDR3 sequence: CASSVLAGPTGELFF. The CDR3 DNA follows: TGTGCCAGTAGTGTCTTGGCAGGGCCCACCGGGGAGCTGTTTTTT. The variable domain in full, completed from reference TRBV19 and TRBJ2-2, reads DGGITQSPKYLFRKEGQNVTLSCEQNLNHDAMYWYRQDPGQGLRLIYYSQIVNDFQKGDIAEGYSVSREKKESFPLTVTSAQKNPTAFYLCASSVLAGPTGELFFGEGSRLTVL.